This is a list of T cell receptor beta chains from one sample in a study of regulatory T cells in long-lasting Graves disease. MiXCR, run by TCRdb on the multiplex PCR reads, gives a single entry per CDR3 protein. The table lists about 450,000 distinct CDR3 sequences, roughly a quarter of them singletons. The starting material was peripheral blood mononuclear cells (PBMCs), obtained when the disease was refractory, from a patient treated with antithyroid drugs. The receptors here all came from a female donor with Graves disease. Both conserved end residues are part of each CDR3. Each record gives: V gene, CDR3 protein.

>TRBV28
CASSRDRGARFGHF
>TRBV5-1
CASSPVTSGKDEQFF
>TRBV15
CATSRVGRNSYEQYF
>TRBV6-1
CASSEHTVQNTEAFF
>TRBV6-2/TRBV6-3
CASSYNPRGVTEAFF
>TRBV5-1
CASSRPGTSGSKDTQYF
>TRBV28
CASSLLVDSYGYTF
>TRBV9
CASSVDDGSEAFF
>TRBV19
CASSKGPGANVLTF
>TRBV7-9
CASSLGTGQGAEAFF
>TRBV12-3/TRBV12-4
CASSHGPTGYGYTF
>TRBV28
CASSFNGQSYQETQYF
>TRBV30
CAWSPRTSGYEQYF
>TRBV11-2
CASSFRGARIQYF
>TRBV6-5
CASSWAAFYEQYF
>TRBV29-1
CSVEFTHGAGYEQYF
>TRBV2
CASAPLLSYEQYF
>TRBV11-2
CASSLAGRAFF
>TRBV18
CASSPSVRGNTEAFF
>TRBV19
CASSYTTHSGNTIYF
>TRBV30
CAWASLGSQPQHF
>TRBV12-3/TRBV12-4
CASRSFISTGLSGANVLTF
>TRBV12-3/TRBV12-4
CASSQDHGEQYF
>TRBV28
CASSPPGPASYEQYF
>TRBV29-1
CSVEGRARETQYF
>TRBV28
CATRGGGGNQPQHF
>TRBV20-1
CSGNTGGAEAFF
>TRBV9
CASSVKQDGPSYEQYF
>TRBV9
CASSRRDPSHEQYF
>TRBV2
CAILGQPNYGYTF
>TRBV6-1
CASSLRPGLAYNEQFF
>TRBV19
CASRMTMMGYRSGELFF
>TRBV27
CASSFSGIGNYEQYF
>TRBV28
CASSLSGNYGYTF
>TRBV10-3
CAIKVDRTSAEAFF
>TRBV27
CASSFGGHFRSYNEQFF
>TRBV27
CASSLQGPEYNSPLHF
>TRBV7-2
CASSSFGQPQHF
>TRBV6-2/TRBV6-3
CASSFTSGGMYEQYF
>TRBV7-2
CASSSLAKVPYEQYF
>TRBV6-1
CASSRLANFSEQYF
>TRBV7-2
CASSPRTSGRHEQYF
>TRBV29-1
CSVGDRGLLEQYF
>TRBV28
CASSFRNFRDSLYGYTF
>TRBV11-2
CASSLTPGGFVSYEQYF
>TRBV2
CASSDPGNQPQHF
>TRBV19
CASSIVRGRDQPQHF
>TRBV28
CASSFTGGGGANVLTF
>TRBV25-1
CASSESRESYEQYF
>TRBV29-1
CSVLQPLYNEQFF
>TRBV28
CASSPVGQPNHGYTF
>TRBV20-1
CSARNFAQVHEQYF
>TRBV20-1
CSASSASGQETQYF
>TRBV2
CASATGGVNTIYF
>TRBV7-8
CASSLSSGATNEKLFF
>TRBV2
CASSAQGVGYGYTF
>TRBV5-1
CASSLEASYRDEQYF
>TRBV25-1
CASSPPRGTQYF
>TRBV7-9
CASSLTHDREGAFF